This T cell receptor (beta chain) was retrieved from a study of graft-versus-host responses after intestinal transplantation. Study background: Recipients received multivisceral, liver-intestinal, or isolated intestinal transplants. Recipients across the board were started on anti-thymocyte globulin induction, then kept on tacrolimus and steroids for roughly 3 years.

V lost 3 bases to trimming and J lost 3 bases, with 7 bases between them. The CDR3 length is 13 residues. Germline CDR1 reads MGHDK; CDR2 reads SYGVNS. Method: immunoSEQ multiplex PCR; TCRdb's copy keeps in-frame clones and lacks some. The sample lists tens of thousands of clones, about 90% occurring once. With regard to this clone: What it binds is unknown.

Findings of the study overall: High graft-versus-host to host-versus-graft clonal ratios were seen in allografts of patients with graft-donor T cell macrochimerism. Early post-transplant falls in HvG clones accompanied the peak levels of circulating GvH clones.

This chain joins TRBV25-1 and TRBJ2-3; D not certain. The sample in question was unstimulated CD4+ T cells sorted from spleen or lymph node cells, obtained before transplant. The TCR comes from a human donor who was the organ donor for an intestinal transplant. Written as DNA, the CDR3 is TGTGCCAGCAGTGAGCCCACAACAGATACGCAGTATTTT. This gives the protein CASSEPTTDTQYF.